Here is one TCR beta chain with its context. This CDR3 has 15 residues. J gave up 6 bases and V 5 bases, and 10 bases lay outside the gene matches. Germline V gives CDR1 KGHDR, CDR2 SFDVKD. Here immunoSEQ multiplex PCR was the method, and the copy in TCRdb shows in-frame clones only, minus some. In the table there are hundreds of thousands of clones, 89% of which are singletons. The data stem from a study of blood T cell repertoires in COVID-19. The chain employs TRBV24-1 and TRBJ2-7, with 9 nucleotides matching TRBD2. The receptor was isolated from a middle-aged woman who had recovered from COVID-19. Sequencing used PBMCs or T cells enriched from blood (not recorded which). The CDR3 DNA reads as TGTGCCACCAGTGGCGATTGGCGGGAGGGAATCGAGCAGTACTTC. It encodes CATSGDWREGIEQYF.